A single sample gave rise to the 27 T cell receptor beta chains below, sequenced in a study of shared clonotypes between healthy human individuals. Data came from immunoSEQ multiplex PCR; TCRdb stores just in-frame clones and leaves some out. The sample consists of 2,500,000 or so clones, less than 95% of them appearing once. The sequencing input was naive CD4+ T cells from PBMCs. As to subset: CD45RA+ positively selected. The receptors were sampled from a man younger than 30 in good health. Some clones in this sample may be carry-over from other donors' samples.

This chain connects TRBV5-1 to TRBJ2-7; TRBD1 matches 12 bases. The CDR3 is 19 residues long. V trimming: 4 bases; J trimming: 0 bases; junction bases outside the gene matches: 14. Germline V CDR1 and CDR2: SGHRS, YFSETQ. The CDR3 coding sequence is TGCGCCAGCAGCCTACCCGGGACAGGGGGCGCGAGAAGCTCCTACGAGCAGTACTTC. The encoded protein is CASSLPGTGGARSSYEQYF. The full variable domain, in which reference TRBV5-1 and TRBJ2-7 provide the parts outside the CDR3, is KAGVTQTPRYLIKTRGQQVTLSCSPISGHRSVSWYQQTPGQGLQFLFEYFSETQRNKGNFPGRFSGRQFSNSRSEMNVSTLELGDSALYLCASSLPGTGGARSSYEQYFGPGTRLTVT.

This clone was seen a single time. The chain recombines TRBV5-6 with TRBJ2-1; TRBD1 might be the D (5 bases). The length of the CDR3 is 15 residues. Germline loops: CDR1 SGHDT, CDR2 YYEEEE. The V gene lost 0 bases and the J gene lost 6 bases, with 13 bases spanning the gap. The CDR3 is CASSLGQVRGNEQFF. The CDR3 DNA reads TGTGCCAGCAGCTTGGGCCAGGTAAGGGGCAATGAGCAGTTCTTC.

The chain has TRBV28 and TRBJ2-7; 10 nucleotides agree with TRBD2. Looked up from germline, CDR1 is MDHEN and CDR2 is SYDVKM. The CDR3 consists of 17 residues. J lost 0 bases, V lost 3 bases, and 8 bases had no gene match. The CDR3 is CASSFWTSGPHSYEQYF. DNA of the CDR3: TGTGCCAGCAGTTTTTGGACTAGCGGTCCGCACTCCTACGAGCAGTACTTC.

This chain uses TRBV4-1 with TRBJ2-1; 13 bases map to TRBD2. This CDR3 contains 17 residues. Losses at the gene ends were 1 base for V and 11 bases for J; bases not matched to a gene: 11. Per germline, CDR1 MGHRA and CDR2 YSYEKL. Here the CDR3 reads CASSQGEQGGLAGKQFF. The CDR3 bases are TGCGCCAGCAGCCAAGGGGAGCAGGGGGGACTAGCGGGAAAGCAGTTCTTC.

This chain links TRBV4-2 with TRBJ2-1; 9 positions agree with TRBD2. The CDR3 is 21 amino acids. V trimming: 0 bases; J trimming: 5 bases; junction bases outside the gene matches: 20. Germline-derived CDR1 and CDR2 are LGHNA and YNFKEQ. In DNA, the CDR3 is TGTGCCAGCAGCCAAGATTCGGGGGGCAACAGGGCGGGAGGGTGGAACAATGAGCAGTTCTTC. Amino acid sequence: CASSQDSGGNRAGGWNNEQFF.

As DNA, the CDR3 is TGTGCCACCAGCACAACACCCGGGGGATCCTACGAGCAGTACTTC. Protein product: CATSTTPGGSYEQYF. This rearrangement joins TRBV15 to TRBJ2-7; D possibly corresponds to TRBD2 (6 bases). Germline values: CDR1 LNHNV, CDR2 YYDKDF (reference sequence). Trimming pared 4 bases from V and 1 base from J, leaving 14 bases between. The CDR3 sequence is 15 residues long.

The J gene is TRBJ1-4, the V gene TRBV6-1; D might be TRBD1 (5 bases). Trimming pared 0 bases from V and 5 bases from J, leaving 10 bases between. Germline V gene lookup returns CDR1 MNHNS and CDR2 SASEGT. The CDR3 runs 15 residues. CDR3 nucleotides: TGTGCCAGCAGTGAAGCGTACAGGAGAAATGAAAAACTGTTTTTT. It codes for CASSEAYRRNEKLFF.

The chain couples TRBV5-1 to TRBJ1-1; TRBD1 is a possible D gene (5 bases). The V end lost 6 bases, the J end lost 5 bases, and 20 bases lay between the germline ends. The CDR3 runs to 15 residues. Germline V gene lookup returns CDR1 SGHRS and CDR2 YFSETQ. CDR3 bases: TGCGCCAGCACCCGGCTTTCGGCGACAGTGACTGAAGCTTTCTTT. Amino acid sequence: CASTRLSATVTEAFF.

CDR3 sequence: CASSLEGALETQYF. As DNA, the CDR3 is TGCGCCAGCAGCTTGGAAGGGGCATTGGAGACCCAGTACTTC. V and J are TRBV5-1 and TRBJ2-5; TRBD1 might be the D (5 bases). This CDR3 is built from 14 residues. Trimming left V 0 bases short and J 5 bases short, with 11 bases between. Germline CDR1 is SGHRS and CDR2 is YFSETQ.

CDR3 residues: CASSKGVDTEAFF. The CDR3 nucleotides are TGTGCCAGCAGCAAGGGGGTAGACACTGAAGCTTTCTTT. V is TRBV11-2 and J is TRBJ1-1; D may be TRBD1 (6 bases). CDR1 is SGHAT, CDR2 FQNNGV, per germline. With 5 bases removed from V and 3 bases from J, the gap between germline ends came to 10 bases. The length of the CDR3 is 13 residues.

V usage is TRBV5-1 and J usage is TRBJ2-5; D might be TRBD2 (5 bases). Trimming pared 4 bases from V and 2 bases from J, leaving 9 bases between. The CDR3 loop spans 13 amino acids. Germline V gene sequence: CDR1 SGHRS, CDR2 YFSETQ. The chain's CDR3 is CASSPDWQETQYF. The CDR3 region has the DNA TGCGCCAGCAGCCCGGACTGGCAAGAGACCCAGTACTTC.

V and J are TRBV10-3 and TRBJ2-7, with D maybe TRBD2 (5 bases). The V and J ends lost 2 bases and 6 bases respectively, with 11 bases between them. Germline V gene data show CDR1 as ENHRY and CDR2 as SYGVKD. This CDR3 comprises 13 residues. CDR3 DNA sequence: TGTGCCATCAGTGAGGTTGTGAGGGTCGAGCAGTACTTC. It translates to CAISEVVRVEQYF.

The genes are TRBV2 and TRBJ1-4, with 7 bases aligning to TRBD1. CDR1 and CDR2 from the germline V gene are SNHLY and FYNNEI. Trimming at V came to 5 bases and at J to 0 bases, leaving 6 bases not matched to a gene. The CDR3 sequence is 16 residues long. The DNA of the CDR3 is TGTGCCAGCAGTACACAGGGGAGGGCAACTAATGAAAAACTGTTTTTT. Translation gives CASSTQGRATNEKLFF.

The V and J genes are TRBV21-1 and TRBJ2-2. TRBV21-1 is tagged as a pseudogene. CDR3 length equals 15 residues. In nucleotides, the CDR3 is TGTGCCAGCTACGGCGTCCCTTTAAACACCGGGGAGCTGTTTTTT. Its translation: CASYGVPLNTGELFF.

The sample holds one count of this clone. V is TRBV7-2 and J is TRBJ1-5; TRBD1 matches at 9 bases. This CDR3 is built from 16 residues. Trimming at V came to 2 bases and at J to 7 bases, leaving 9 bases not matched to a gene. The V gene's germline CDR1 is SGHTA and CDR2 FQGNSA. Written as DNA, the CDR3 is TGTGCCAGCAGCTTAATCGGAGGACAGGGGCAACAGCCCCAGCATTTT. Its protein is CASSLIGGQGQQPQHF.

The chain carries TRBV6-5 and TRBJ2-7; TRBD1 might be the D (5 bases). Germline V gene sequence: CDR1 MNHEY, CDR2 SVGAGI. CDR3 length: 15 residues. V gave up 1 base and J gave up 5 bases, with 15 bases separating them. CDR3 amino acids: CASSYWATGFHEQYF. CDR3 coding DNA: TGTGCCAGCAGTTACTGGGCTACAGGTTTCCACGAGCAGTACTTC.

About this clone itself: Other DNA sequences from this sample encode an identical CDR3 as well. The CDR3 here is CASSLGGQGWNQPQHF. Here the CDR3 DNA reads TGTGCCAGCAGCTTAGGGGGACAGGGCTGGAATCAGCCCCAGCATTTT. The genes are TRBV7-2 and TRBJ1-5; TRBD1 matches 9 bases. Trimming removed 1 base from V and 4 bases from J; junction bases left unmatched: 5. This CDR3 contains 16 residues. Per germline, CDR1 SGHTA and CDR2 FQGNSA.

The chain carries TRBV5-4 and TRBJ2-5, with D possibly TRBD1 on 7 matching bases. The germline V gene has CDR1 SGHNT and CDR2 YYREEE (reference sequence). Trimming took 4 bases from V and 8 from J, leaving 18 bases between them. CDR3 length: 14 amino acids. In DNA form, the CDR3 reads TGTGCCAGCAGCGAGGGCGGGACAGAGCAAACCCAGTACTTC. Protein sequence: CASSEGGTEQTQYF.

The chain employs TRBV28 and TRBJ1-5; possible D gene TRBD1, 5 bases. The CDR3 contains 17 residues. Per germline, CDR1 MDHEN and CDR2 SYDVKM. Trimming pared 5 bases from V and 3 bases from J, leaving 20 bases between. CDR3 sequence: CASSKRGAAALNQPQHF. CDR3 nucleotides: TGTGCCAGCAGTAAAAGAGGGGCGGCAGCACTCAATCAGCCCCAGCATTTT.

V and J are TRBV29-1 and TRBJ1-5; unclear D gene. Trimming removed 4 bases from V and 1 base from J, with 17 bases in between. The CDR3 totals 16 residues. Per the germline V gene, CDR1 is SQVTM and CDR2 is ANQGSEA. CDR3 residues: CSVVWSSGRSNQPQHF. The CDR3 region has the DNA TGCAGCGTTGTGTGGTCATCGGGCAGGAGCAATCAGCCCCAGCATTTT.

This rearrangement joins TRBV27 to TRBJ1-1; no reliable D call. Germline assignment: CDR1 MNHEY and CDR2 SMNVEV (reference sequence). This CDR3 region has 11 residues. Trimming shortened V by 3 bases and J by 10 bases, and 9 bases separated the two germline ends. CDR3 amino acids: CASSFGPRAFF. CDR3 DNA sequence: TGTGCCAGCAGTTTCGGGCCCCGAGCTTTCTTT.

The chain uses TRBV7-6 and TRBJ1-3; 7 bases agree with TRBD1. This CDR3 region has 16 residues. V shed 5 bases, J shed 1 base, and the junction held 8 bases outside the gene matches. Per germline, CDR1 SGHVS and CDR2 FNYEAQ. The CDR3 here is CASSLRQGGSGNTIYF. The CDR3, as DNA: TGTGCCAGCAGCCTCCGACAGGGAGGATCTGGAAACACCATATATTTT.

The chain has TRBV25-1 and TRBJ2-1, with a tentative D call TRBD2 (5 bases). Germline V gene lookup returns CDR1 MGHDK and CDR2 SYGVNS. This CDR3 has 12 amino acids. V was trimmed by 3 bases and J by 10 bases, leaving 10 bases between them. The chain's CDR3 is CASSESWREQFF. The CDR3 bases are TGTGCCAGCAGTGAGTCTTGGAGGGAGCAGTTCTTC. The variable domain in full, completed from reference TRBV25-1 and TRBJ2-1, reads EADIYQTPRYLVIGTGKKITLECSQTMGHDKMYWYQQDPGMELHLIHYSYGVNSTEKGDLSSESTVSRIRTEHFPLTLESARPSHTSQYLCASSESWREQFFGPGTRLTVL.

Remarks on this clone: Distinct nucleotide sequences in the sample also encode this CDR3. The rearrangement uses TRBV18 and TRBJ1-2; 9 bases line up with TRBD1. The junction had 5 bases not matched to a gene; V was cut back by 3 bases and J by 3 bases. The CDR3 is made up of 15 amino acids. CDR1 and CDR2 from the germline V gene are KGHSH and LQKENI. Written as DNA, the CDR3 is TGTGCCAGCTCACCGGGGACAGGGTTCGACTATGGCTACACCTTC. Protein sequence: CASSPGTGFDYGYTF.

The chain uses TRBV4-2 and TRBJ2-4, with D uncertain. The CDR3 runs 15 residues. V was trimmed by 0 bases and J by 11 bases, leaving 17 bases between them. Germline lookup yields CDR1 LGHNA and CDR2 YNFKEQ. In DNA form, the CDR3 reads TGTGCCAGCAGCCAAGATGCCCGACCAGAATGGGTTCAGTACTTC. It translates to CASSQDARPEWVQYF.

This clone has just one count. This chain links TRBV12-5 with TRBJ2-7; no clear D gene. CDR3 length: 12 amino acids. Germline V gene sequence: CDR1 LGHNT, CDR2 FRNRAP. Trimming removed 6 bases at V and 5 bases at J, with 11 bases between. The CDR3 loop reads CASGLSINEQYF. CDR3 DNA: TGTGCTAGTGGACTCTCGATCAACGAGCAGTACTTC.

The rearrangement uses TRBV29-1 and TRBJ1-2; 8 bases align to TRBD1. CDR3 length: 14 residues. The V and J ends lost 8 bases and 5 bases, in that order; junction bases with no gene match: 13. Germline V gene lookup returns CDR1 SQVTM and CDR2 ANQGSEA. This CDR3 is CSIFVAGGGYGYTF. CDR3 nucleotides: TGCAGCATTTTCGTGGCAGGGGGCGGGTATGGCTACACCTTC. The entire variable domain, with the rest obtained from reference TRBV29-1 and TRBJ1-2, is as follows: SAVISQKPSRDICQRGTSLTIQCQVDSQVTMMFWYRQQPGQSLTLIATANQGSEATYESGFVIDKFPISRPNLTFSTLTVSNMSPEDSSIYLCSIFVAGGGYGYTFGSGTRLTVV.